Ten or more counts support the clone carrying this TCR beta chain. Its antigen remains unknown. BIOMED2 TRB-A/B primer pools were used in multiplex TRB PCR. TCRdb reprocessed the multiplex PCR reads via MiXCR and lists one record per CDR3 protein. The profile covers around 15,000 distinct CDR3 sequences, with approximately 28% appearing a single time and nearly 7% taken by the ten largest. This entry comes from a study of T and B cells in COVID-19 patients. Study context: The recovered patients had mostly mild to moderate COVID-19 with outpatient management. Most of the roughly 20 active-infection patients had comorbidities associated with unfavorable COVID-19 outcome.

CDR1 and CDR2 from the germline V gene are PRHDT and FYEKMQ (reference sequence). The length of the CDR3 is 13 residues. V dropped 4 bases and J dropped 2; count of bases not matched to a gene: 1. Whole-study results and caveats: CD4+, regulatory T cell, CD8+ and sorted SARS-CoV-2-responsive or tetramer+ T cells were not yet sequenced. At recovery TRB diversity and richness exceeded healthy donors, after highly clonal active COVID-19 repertoires.

Each TRB amplification used roughly 230-550 ng of genomic DNA from blood. The receptor was isolated from a human donor who had recovered from COVID-19. The chain employs TRBV13 and TRBJ2-5, with 7 bases matching TRBD1. Sequencing was performed on blood. This chain's CDR3 is CASSWDRQETQYF. The CDR3 DNA reads as TGTGCCAGCAGCTGGGACAGACAAGAGACCCAGTACTTC.